The T cell receptor (beta chain) described here comes from a study of T cell repertoires in cytomegalovirus infection. Study-level background: Evidence of both CMV infection and a matching HLA type came from public TCR beta signatures.

Each CDR3 protein gets one entry after TCRdb re-called the reads with MiXCR. The repertoire holds just over 150,000 distinct CDR3 sequences, with around 22% as singletons. Notes on the study in general: HLA-C-restricted CMV-specific TCR beta clonotypes prevailed in the ex vivo response. Identification of carriers of CMV plus the relevant HLA was performed using cumulative public TCR beta family frequency.

A remark on this clonotype: No antigen is known for it.

The germline V gene has CDR1 KGHSH and CDR2 LQKENI. The length of the CDR3 is 17 residues. V gave up 3 bases and J gave up 1 base, with 15 bases separating them. The chain recombines TRBV18 with TRBJ2-2, with D perhaps TRBD2 (7 bases). The source of this sequence is a human donor in good health (CMV status not recorded). Some clones in this sample may be carry-over from other donors' samples. Material: PBMCs. The CDR3 loop reads CASSPRGGGQNTGELFF. CDR3 nucleotide sequence: TGTGCCAGCTCACCGCGCGGCGGGGGCCAGAACACCGGGGAGCTGTTTTTT.